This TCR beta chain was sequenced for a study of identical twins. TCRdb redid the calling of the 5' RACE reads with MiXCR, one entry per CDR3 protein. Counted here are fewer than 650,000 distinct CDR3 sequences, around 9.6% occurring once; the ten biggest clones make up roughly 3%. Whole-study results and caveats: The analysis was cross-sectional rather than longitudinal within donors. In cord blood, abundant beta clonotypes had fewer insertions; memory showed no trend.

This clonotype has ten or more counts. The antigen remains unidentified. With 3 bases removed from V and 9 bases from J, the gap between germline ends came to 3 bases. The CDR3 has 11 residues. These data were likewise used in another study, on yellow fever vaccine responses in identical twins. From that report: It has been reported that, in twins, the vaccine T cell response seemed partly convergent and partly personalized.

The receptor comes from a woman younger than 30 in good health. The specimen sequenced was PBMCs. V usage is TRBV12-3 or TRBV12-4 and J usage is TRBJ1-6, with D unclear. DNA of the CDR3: TGTGCCAGCAGTTTTACTTCACCCCTCCACTTT. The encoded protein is CASSFTSPLHF.